The rows below give T cell receptor beta chains drawn from one sample of a study of vaccination and CD4 T cells after COVID-19. TCRdb called the PCR reads again in MiXCR, with one record for every CDR3 protein. The sample lists over 20,000 distinct CDR3 sequences, roughly 64% occurring once. This specimen consisted of CD4+ T cells from blood, obtained before SARS-CoV-2 vaccination. The source is a human donor who had recovered from COVID-19. Each CDR3 is given without its conserved first and last residue.

>TRBV7-2|TRBJ2-5
ASSIRGGRETQY
>TRBV11-2|TRBJ2-7
ASSWGWGGRSYEQY
>TRBV6-1|TRBJ1-5
ANSEGGQGADPQH
>TRBV6-1|TRBJ2-2
ASSNSGRSGLTGELF
>TRBV27|TRBJ2-7
ASRLWVGSYEQY
>TRBV19|TRBJ2-4
ASNPRGEAKNIQY
>TRBV23-1|TRBJ2-7
ASSQSRGRAYEQY
>TRBV20-1|TRBJ2-5
SAEDQETQY
>TRBV7-9|TRBJ1-3
ASSLPLLRGRNGNTIY
>TRBV6-1|TRBJ2-7
ASSTGLAGVREPYEQY
>TRBV10-1|TRBJ2-2
ASSESGTGELF
>TRBV20-1|TRBJ2-3
SAEDYLTDTQY
>TRBV20-1|TRBJ2-7
SARLPGLAGTYEQY
>TRBV6-1|TRBJ1-5
ASSVPMAQQPQH
>TRBV4-1|TRBJ2-7
ASTQLAGGPSSYEQY
>TRBV6-2/TRBV6-3|TRBJ1-1
ASSYSTGLGMNTEAF
>TRBV7-9|TRBJ1-6
ASKLWDRGPNSPLH
>TRBV20-1|TRBJ2-2
SARSGDPNTGELF
>TRBV9|TRBJ2-3
ASSVGLTNTQY
>TRBV7-2|TRBJ1-1
ASSYRSQGLAF
>TRBV5-4|TRBJ2-5
ASSWGGDQETQY
>TRBV27|TRBJ2-3
ASTGLAGVSRYTQY
>TRBV7-9|TRBJ2-7
ASSPPFRDRDSYEQY
>TRBV20-1|TRBJ2-7
SATGTGLRYEQY
>TRBV20-1|TRBJ2-3
SARAVDTQY
>TRBV4-3|TRBJ2-1
ASSRGTDAWVQF
>TRBV20-1|TRBJ2-7
SARELEGREQY
>TRBV19|TRBJ2-2
ASILRVTGELF
>TRBV11-2|TRBJ2-2
ASSLGLGRGAAGELF
>TRBV30|TRBJ2-7
AWSEDRGFGQY
>TRBV6-2/TRBV6-3|TRBJ1-5
ASSYFAGTTLQGYQPQH
>TRBV28|TRBJ2-3
ASSTPDTQY
>TRBV20-1|TRBJ2-3
SAESGRGTQY
>TRBV9|TRBJ2-3
ASRRDTTDTQY
>TRBV28|TRBJ2-1
ASSPRTSGVPRF
>TRBV20-1|TRBJ2-4
SALRAVARAKNIQY
>TRBV7-2|TRBJ1-2
ASSPDSQYGYT
>TRBV25-1|TRBJ1-1
ASSEPQGSEAF
>TRBV7-9|TRBJ2-2
ASSLEGNTGELF
>TRBV2|TRBJ2-7
ASSGEGPGLAEQY
>TRBV7-9|TRBJ2-7
ANSLGDFPDYEQY
>TRBV6-5|TRBJ2-7
ASSSILAGIEQY
>TRBV30|TRBJ2-3
AWSVTGDTQY
>TRBV15|TRBJ1-5
ATSRRQGDQPRH
>TRBV7-9|TRBJ1-3
ASRGDSGNTIY
>TRBV27|TRBJ1-2
ASSFRGEHNYGYT
>TRBV7-8|TRBJ2-3
ASSLGTGITDTQY
>TRBV12-3/TRBV12-4|TRBJ2-3
ASRTSGRKGTQY
>TRBV6-1|TRBJ1-3
ASSRGDYSGNTIY
>TRBV28|TRBJ2-5
ASRWRGGAETQY
>TRBV6-1|TRBJ1-1
ASRTLPGNTEAF
>TRBV24-1|TRBJ2-5
ATSYQETQY
>TRBV28|TRBJ1-3
ASSFRTGHTIY
>TRBV28|TRBJ2-2
ASSSPSGRVLETGELF
>TRBV7-8|TRBJ2-7
ASSFLGQGSSEQY
>TRBV7-3|TRBJ2-1
ASSLTRGEQF
>TRBV20-1|TRBJ2-1
SAREDYYNEQF
>TRBV10-3|TRBJ2-1
AITTSGNEQF
>TRBV20-1|TRBJ1-6
SAPRDRGLSPLH
>TRBV20-1|TRBJ2-1
SSTSGSYNEQF